A single sample is the source of the 13 T cell receptor beta chains below, sequenced in a study of response to subunit inactivated influenza vaccine. Each CDR3 protein is one row after TCRdb ran MiXCR on the RT-PCR reads. The data hold 500,000 to 750,000 distinct CDR3 sequences, with 13% to 15% observed a single time. This specimen consisted of PBMCs from blood, obtained less than 13 days after vaccination. Receptors were obtained from a man over 45 who received an inactivated influenza vaccine.

The sample holds many counts of this clonotype. The chain uses TRBV9 and TRBJ1-1; weak D call: TRBD1 (5 bases). CDR3 size: 15 residues. CDR1 and CDR2 from the germline V gene are SGDLS and YYNGEE. V was pared by 2 bases and J by 5 bases, with 16 bases between. DNA of the CDR3: TGTGCCAGCAGCGTCTCCGGGACCCCCGTGACTGAAGCTTTCTTT. Translated: CASSVSGTPVTEAFF.

This clonotype occurred a few times. The rearrangement links TRBV7-9 to TRBJ2-1; 7 bases are shared with TRBD2. The V and J ends lost 10 bases and 6 bases, in that order; junction bases with no gene match: 9. This CDR3 contains 13 residues. CDR1 is SEHNR and CDR2 is FQNEAQ in the germline V gene (reference sequence). The CDR3 here is CATSRTRGNEQFF. The CDR3 DNA reads as TGTGCCACCTCCCGGACTAGGGGCAATGAGCAGTTCTTC. Full variable domain (outside the CDR3, taken from reference TRBV7-9 and TRBJ2-1): DTGVSQNPRHKITKRGQNVTFRCDPISEHNRLYWYRQTLGQGPEFLTYFQNEAQLEKSRLLSDRFSAERPKGSFSTLEIQRTEQGDSAMYLCATSRTRGNEQFFGPGTRLTVL.

This clonotype has a handful of counts. CDR3 amino acids: CASSNLNRDRAHSGNTIYF. CDR3 coding DNA: TGTGCCAGCAGCAACCTTAATCGGGACAGGGCCCACTCTGGAAACACCATATATTTT. This sequence joins TRBV21-1 and TRBJ1-3; no check of the table's D call, TRBD1, against the DNA was made. TRBV21-1 is recorded as a pseudogene. The CDR3 length is 19 residues.

The genes are TRBV14 and TRBJ2-7, with D perhaps TRBD1 (6 bases). The germline V gene has CDR1 SGHDN and CDR2 FVKESK. CDR3 length: 15 amino acids. Deletions cut 4 bases from V and 4 bases from J, with 17 bases between. The CDR3: CASSPRGNAPYEQYF. The CDR3 region has the DNA TGTGCCAGCAGCCCCAGGGGTAACGCTCCATACGAGCAGTACTTC.

The sample holds a few counts of this clonotype. The DNA of the CDR3 is TGTGCCAGCAGTTACGATTTGTGGGGCCCTAACAATGAGCAGTTCTTC. This sequence encodes CASSYDLWGPNNEQFF. V usage is TRBV6-2 or TRBV6-3 and J usage is TRBJ2-1; D perhaps matches TRBD1 (5 bases). In germline, CDR1 is MNHEY, CDR2 SVGEGT. The CDR3 sequence is 16 residues long. V was cut by 2 bases and J by 5 bases, with 16 bases left in between.

The J gene is TRBJ2-7, the V gene TRBV7-2; no reliable D call. Per the germline V gene, CDR1 is SGHTA and CDR2 is FQGNSA. V shed 5 bases and J shed 3 bases, with 11 bases lying between them. The length of the CDR3 is 13 residues. CDR3 amino acids: CASSPVRSYEQYF. The CDR3 region has the DNA TGTGCCAGCAGCCCGGTCAGAAGCTACGAGCAGTACTTC.

There are many counts of this clonotype. One end of the junction fails to match germline, which may point to a read error. This chain connects TRBV20-1 to TRBJ2-6; 11 nucleotides agree with TRBD2. The CDR3 length is 15 residues. Germline V gene data show CDR1 as DFQATT and CDR2 as SNEGSKA (reference sequence). CDR3 region: CSTSGGYSGANVLTF. The CDR3 DNA follows: TGCAGTACTAGCGGGGGTTACTCTGGGGCCAACGTCCTGACTTTC.

This rearrangement joins TRBV10-3 to TRBJ1-3; 10 nucleotides line up with TRBD1. Germline loops: CDR1 ENHRY, CDR2 SYGVKD. Trimming cost V 6 bases and J 8 bases; bases outside gene matches: 10. The CDR3 runs 15 residues. CDR3 amino acids: CAISPGQGNRDTIYF. CDR3 in DNA: TGTGCCATCAGCCCGGGACAGGGGAATCGGGACACCATATATTTT.

In this sample, this clonotype turned up a few times. The chain recombines TRBV20-1 with TRBJ2-3; D is unresolved. This CDR3 is built from 16 residues. CDR1 DFQATT and CDR2 SNEGSKA come from the germline V gene (reference sequence). V lost 5 bases and J lost 0, with 18 bases in between. For the CDR3, the DNA is TGCAGTGCTCAAGACATGGCAAGACCTAGCACAGATACGCAGTATTTT. Translation: CSAQDMARPSTDTQYF.

The chain recombines TRBV4-1 with TRBJ1-1; D not resolved. From germline, CDR1 is MGHRA and CDR2 YSYEKL. Deletions cut 1 base from V and 1 base from J, with 10 bases between. This CDR3 region has 15 residues. CDR3 sequence: CASSQVGSGNTEAFF. CDR3 sequence (DNA): TGCGCCAGCAGCCAAGTAGGGTCGGGGAACACTGAAGCTTTCTTT.

This clonotype was seen repeatedly, ten times or more. This chain connects TRBV18 to TRBJ2-1; TRBD2 matches 8 bases. The CDR3 length is 15 residues. V trimming: 2 bases; J trimming: 3 bases; junction bases outside the gene matches: 3. The V gene's germline CDR1 is KGHSH and CDR2 LQKENI. This chain's CDR3 is CASSPSSGDYNEQFF. For the CDR3, the DNA is TGTGCCAGCTCACCAAGTAGCGGGGACTACAATGAGCAGTTCTTC.

The chain employs TRBV20-1 and TRBJ1-5, with 8 bases identical to TRBD1. V lost 2 bases, J lost 4 bases, and 13 bases stayed unmatched. CDR3 length: 17 amino acids. Germline V gene lookup returns CDR1 DFQATT and CDR2 SNEGSKA (reference sequence). CDR3 sequence: CSARQQSGQGGNQPQHF. CDR3 bases: TGCAGTGCTAGACAACAGAGTGGACAGGGTGGTAATCAGCCCCAGCATTTT.

The gene calls are TRBV4-2 and TRBJ2-1, with 9 bases fitting TRBD2. The CDR3 loop spans 15 amino acids. V gave up 0 bases and J gave up 4 bases; unmatched junction bases: 1. Germline V CDR1 and CDR2: LGHNA, YNFKEQ. The CDR3: CASSQDLAGYNEQFF. The CDR3 region has the DNA TGTGCCAGCAGCCAAGACCTAGCGGGGTACAATGAGCAGTTCTTC.